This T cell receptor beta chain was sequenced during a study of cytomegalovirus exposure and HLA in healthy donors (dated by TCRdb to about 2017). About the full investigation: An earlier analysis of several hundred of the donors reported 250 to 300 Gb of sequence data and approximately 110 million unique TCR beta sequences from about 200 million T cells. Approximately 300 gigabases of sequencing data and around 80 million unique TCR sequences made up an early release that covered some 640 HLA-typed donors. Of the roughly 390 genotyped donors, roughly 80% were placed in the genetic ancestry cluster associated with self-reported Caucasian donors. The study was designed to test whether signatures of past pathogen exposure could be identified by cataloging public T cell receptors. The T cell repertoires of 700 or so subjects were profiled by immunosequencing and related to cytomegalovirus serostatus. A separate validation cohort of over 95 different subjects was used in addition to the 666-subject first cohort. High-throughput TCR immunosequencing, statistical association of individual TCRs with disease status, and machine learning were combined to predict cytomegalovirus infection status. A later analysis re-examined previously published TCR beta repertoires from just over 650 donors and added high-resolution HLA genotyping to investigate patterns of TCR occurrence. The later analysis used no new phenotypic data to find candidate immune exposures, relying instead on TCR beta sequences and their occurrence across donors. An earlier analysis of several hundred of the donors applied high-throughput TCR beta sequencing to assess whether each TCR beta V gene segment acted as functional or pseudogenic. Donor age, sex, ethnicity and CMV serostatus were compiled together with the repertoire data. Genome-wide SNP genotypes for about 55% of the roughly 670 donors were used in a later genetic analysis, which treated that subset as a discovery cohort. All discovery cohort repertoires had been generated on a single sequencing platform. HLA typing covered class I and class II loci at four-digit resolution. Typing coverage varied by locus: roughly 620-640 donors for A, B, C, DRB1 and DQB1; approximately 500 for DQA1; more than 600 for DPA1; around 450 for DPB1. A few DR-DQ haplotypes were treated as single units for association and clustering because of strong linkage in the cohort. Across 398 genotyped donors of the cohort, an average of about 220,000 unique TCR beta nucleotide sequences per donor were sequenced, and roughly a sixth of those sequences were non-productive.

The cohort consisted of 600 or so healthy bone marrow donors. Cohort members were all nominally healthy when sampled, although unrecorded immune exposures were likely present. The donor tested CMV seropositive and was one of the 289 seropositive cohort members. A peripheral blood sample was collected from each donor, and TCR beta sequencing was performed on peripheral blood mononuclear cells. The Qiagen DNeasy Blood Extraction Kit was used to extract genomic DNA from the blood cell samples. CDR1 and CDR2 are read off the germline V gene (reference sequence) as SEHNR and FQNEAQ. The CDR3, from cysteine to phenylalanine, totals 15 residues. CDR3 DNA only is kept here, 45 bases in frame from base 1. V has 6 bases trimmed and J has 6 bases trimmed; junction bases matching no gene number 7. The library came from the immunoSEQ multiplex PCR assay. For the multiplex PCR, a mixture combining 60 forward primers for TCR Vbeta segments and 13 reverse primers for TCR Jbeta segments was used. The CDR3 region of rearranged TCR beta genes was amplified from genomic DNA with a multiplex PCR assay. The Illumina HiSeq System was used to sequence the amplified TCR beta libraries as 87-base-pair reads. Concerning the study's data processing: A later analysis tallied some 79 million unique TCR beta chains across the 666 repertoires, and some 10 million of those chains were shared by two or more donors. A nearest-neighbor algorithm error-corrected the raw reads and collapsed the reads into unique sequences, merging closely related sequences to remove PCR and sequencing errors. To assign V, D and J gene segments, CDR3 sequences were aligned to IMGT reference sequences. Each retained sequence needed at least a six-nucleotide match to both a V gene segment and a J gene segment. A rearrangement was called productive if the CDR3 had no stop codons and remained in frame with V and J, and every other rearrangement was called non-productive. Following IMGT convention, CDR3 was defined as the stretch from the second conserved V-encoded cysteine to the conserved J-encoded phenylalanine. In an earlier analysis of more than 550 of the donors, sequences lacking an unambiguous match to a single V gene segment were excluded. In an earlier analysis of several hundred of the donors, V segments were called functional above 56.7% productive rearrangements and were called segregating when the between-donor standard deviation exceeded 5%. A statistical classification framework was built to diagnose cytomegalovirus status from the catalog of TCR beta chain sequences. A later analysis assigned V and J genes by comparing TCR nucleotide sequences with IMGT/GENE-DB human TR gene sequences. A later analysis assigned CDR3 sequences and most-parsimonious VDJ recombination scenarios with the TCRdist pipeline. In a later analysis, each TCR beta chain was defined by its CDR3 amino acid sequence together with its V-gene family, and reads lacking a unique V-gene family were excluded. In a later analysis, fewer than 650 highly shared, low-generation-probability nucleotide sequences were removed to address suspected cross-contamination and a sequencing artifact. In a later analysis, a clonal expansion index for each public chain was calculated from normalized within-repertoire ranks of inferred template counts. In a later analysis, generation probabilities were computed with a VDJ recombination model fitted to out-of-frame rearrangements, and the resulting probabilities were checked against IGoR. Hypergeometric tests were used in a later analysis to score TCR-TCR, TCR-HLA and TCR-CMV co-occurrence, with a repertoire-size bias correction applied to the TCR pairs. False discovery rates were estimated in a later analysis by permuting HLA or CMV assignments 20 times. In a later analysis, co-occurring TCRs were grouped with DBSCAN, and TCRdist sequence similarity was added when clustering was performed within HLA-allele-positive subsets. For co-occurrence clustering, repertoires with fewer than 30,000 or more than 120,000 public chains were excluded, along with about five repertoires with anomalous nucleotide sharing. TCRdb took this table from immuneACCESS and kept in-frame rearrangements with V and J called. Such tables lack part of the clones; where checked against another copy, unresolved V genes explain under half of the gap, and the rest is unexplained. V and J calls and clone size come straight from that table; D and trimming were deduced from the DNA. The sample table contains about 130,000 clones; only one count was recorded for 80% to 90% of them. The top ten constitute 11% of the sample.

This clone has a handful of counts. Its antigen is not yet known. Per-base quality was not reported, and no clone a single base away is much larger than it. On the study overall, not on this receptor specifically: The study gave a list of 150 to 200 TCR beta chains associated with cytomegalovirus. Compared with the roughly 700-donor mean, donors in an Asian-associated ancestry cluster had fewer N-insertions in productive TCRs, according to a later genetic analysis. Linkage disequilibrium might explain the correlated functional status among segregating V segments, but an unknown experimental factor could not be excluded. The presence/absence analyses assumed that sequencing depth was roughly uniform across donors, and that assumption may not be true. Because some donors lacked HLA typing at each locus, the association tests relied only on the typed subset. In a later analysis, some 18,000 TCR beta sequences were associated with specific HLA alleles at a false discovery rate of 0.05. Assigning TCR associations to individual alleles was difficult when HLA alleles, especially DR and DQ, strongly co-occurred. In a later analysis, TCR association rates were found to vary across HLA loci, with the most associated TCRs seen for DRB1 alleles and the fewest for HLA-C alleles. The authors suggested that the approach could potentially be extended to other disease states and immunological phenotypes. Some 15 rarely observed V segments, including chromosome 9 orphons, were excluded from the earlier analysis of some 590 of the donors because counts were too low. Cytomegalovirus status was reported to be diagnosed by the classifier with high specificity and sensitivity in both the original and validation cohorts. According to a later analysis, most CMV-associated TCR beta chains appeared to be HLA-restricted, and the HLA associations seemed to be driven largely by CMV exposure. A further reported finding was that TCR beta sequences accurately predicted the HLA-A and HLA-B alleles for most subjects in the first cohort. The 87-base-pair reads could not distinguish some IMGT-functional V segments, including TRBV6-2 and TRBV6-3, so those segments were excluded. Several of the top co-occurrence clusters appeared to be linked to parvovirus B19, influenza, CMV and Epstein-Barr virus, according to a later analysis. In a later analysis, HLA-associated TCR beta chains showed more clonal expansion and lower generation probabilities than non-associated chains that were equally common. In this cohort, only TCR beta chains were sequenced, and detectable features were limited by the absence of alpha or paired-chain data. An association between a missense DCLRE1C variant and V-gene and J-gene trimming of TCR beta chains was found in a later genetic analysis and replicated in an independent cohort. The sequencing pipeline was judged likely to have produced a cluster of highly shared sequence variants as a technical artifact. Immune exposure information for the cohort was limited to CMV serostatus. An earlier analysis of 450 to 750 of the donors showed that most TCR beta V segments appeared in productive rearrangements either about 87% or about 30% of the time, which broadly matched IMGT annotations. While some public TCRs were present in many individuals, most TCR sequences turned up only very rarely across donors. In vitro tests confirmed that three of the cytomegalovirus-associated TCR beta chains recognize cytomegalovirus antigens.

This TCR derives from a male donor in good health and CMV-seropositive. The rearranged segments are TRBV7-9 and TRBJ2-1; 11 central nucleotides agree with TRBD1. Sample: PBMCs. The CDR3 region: CASSSGTGGSNEQFF. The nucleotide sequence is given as TGTGCCAGCAGTTCCGGGACAGGGGGGTCCAATGAGCAGTTCTTC.